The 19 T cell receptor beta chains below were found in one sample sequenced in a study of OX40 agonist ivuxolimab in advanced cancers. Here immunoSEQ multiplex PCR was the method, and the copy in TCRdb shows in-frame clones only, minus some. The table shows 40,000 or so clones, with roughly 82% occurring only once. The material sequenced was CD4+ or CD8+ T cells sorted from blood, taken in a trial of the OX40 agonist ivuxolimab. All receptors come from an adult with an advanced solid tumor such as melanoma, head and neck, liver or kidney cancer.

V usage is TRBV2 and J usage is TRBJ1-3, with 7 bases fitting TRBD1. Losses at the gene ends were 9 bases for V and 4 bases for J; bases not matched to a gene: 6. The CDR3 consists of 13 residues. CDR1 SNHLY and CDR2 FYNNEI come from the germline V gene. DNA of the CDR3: TGTGCCAGTTCAGACAGGGCAGGAAACACCATATATTTT. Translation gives CASSDRAGNTIYF.

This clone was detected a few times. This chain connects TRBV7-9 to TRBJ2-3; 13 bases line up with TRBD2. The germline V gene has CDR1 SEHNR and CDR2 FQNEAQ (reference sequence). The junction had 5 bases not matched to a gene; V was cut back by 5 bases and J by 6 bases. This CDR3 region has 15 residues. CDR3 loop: CASSPLAGGPDTQYF. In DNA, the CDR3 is TGTGCCAGCAGCCCACTAGCGGGGGGGCCCGATACGCAGTATTTT.

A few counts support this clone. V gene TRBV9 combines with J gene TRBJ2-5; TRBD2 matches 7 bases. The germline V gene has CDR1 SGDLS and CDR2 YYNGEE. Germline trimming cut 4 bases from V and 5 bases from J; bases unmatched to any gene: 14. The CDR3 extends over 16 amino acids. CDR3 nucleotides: TGTGCCAGCAGCCCAACGACTAGCAGCGTTGTCGAGACCCAGTACTTC. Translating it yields CASSPTTSSVVETQYF.

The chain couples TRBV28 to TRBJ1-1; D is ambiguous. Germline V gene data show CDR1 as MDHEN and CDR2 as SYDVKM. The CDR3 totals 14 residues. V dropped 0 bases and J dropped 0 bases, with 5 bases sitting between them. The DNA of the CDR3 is TGTGCCAGCAGTTTATGGCGGTTGAACACTGAAGCTTTCTTT. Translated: CASSLWRLNTEAFF.

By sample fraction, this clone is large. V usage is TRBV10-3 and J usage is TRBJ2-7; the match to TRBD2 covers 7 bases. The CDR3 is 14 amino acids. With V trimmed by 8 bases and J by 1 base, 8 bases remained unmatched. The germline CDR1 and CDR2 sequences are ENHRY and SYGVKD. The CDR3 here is CAISWGGDSYEQYF. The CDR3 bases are TGTGCCATCTCCTGGGGAGGGGATTCCTACGAGCAGTACTTC.

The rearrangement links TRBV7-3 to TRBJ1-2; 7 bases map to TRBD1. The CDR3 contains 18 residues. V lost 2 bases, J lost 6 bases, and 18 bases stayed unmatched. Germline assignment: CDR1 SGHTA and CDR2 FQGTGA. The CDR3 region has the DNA TGTGCCAGCAGCTTAGTTTTCGGGCAGGGGGTCTTTGGTGATGGCTACACCTTC. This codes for CASSLVFGQGVFGDGYTF.

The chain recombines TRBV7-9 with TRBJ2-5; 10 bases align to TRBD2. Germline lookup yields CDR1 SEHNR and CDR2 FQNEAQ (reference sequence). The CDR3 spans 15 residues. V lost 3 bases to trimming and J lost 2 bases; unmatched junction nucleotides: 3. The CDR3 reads CASSFSSGGQETQYF. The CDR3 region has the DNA TGTGCCAGCAGCTTTTCTAGCGGGGGACAAGAGACCCAGTACTTC.

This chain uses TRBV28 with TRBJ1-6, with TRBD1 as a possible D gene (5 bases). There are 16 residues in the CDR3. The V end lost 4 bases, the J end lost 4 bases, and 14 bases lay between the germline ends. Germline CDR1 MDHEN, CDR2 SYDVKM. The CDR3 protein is CASSSLPGQYNSPLHF. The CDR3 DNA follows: TGTGCCAGCAGTTCACTCCCGGGGCAATATAATTCACCCCTCCACTTT.

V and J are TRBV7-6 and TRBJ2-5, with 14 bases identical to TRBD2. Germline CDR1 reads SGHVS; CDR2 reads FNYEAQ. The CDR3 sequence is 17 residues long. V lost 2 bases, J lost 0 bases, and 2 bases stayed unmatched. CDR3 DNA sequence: TGTGCCAGCAGCTTATCGGGACTAGCGGGAGACCAAGAGACCCAGTACTTC. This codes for CASSLSGLAGDQETQYF.

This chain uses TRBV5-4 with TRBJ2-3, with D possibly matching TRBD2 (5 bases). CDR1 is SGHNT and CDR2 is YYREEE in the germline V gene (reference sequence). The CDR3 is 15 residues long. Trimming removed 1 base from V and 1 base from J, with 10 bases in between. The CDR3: CASSLWAGGTDTQYF. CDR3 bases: TGTGCCAGCAGCTTGTGGGCCGGGGGCACAGATACGCAGTATTTT.

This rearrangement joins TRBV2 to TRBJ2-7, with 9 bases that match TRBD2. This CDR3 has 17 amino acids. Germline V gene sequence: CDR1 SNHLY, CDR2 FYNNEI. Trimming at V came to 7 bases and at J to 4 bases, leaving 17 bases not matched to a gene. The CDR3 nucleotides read TGTGCCAGCACGAGAGGGAAACTAGCGGGCCCGGGGTACGAGCAGTACTTC. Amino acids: CASTRGKLAGPGYEQYF.

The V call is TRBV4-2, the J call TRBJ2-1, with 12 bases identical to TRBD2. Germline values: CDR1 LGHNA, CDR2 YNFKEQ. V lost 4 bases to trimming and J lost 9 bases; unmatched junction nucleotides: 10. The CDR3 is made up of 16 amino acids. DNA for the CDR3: TGTGCCAGCAGCCGAGGGGGGACTAGCGGGCTGCTTGAGCAGTTCTTC. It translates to CASSRGGTSGLLEQFF.

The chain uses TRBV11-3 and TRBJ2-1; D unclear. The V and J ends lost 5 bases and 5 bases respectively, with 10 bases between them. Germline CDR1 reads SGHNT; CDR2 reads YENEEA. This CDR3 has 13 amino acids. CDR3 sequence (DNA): TGTGCCAGCAGCCGGGCCCAAGACAATGAGCAGTTCTTC. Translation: CASSRAQDNEQFF.

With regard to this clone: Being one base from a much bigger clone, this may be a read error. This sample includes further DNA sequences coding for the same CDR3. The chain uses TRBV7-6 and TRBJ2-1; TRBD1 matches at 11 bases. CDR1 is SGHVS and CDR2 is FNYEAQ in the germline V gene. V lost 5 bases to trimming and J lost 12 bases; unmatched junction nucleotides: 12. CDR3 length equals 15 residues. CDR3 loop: CASSQSGTGGGRQFF. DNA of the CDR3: TGTGCCAGCAGCCAATCCGGGACAGGGGGGGGGAGGCAGTTCTTC.

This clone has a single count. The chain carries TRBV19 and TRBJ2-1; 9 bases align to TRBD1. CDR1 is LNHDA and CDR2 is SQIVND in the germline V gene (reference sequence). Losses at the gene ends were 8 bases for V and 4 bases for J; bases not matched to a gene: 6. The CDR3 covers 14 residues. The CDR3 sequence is CASDPGQGYNEQFF. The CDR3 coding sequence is TGTGCCAGTGACCCGGGACAGGGTTACAATGAGCAGTTCTTC.

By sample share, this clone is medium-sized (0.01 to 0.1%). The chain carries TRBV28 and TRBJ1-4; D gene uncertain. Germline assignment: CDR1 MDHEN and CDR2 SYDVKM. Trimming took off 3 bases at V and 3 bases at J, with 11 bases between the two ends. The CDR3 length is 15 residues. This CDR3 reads CASSLASGPNEKLFF. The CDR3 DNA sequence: TGTGCCAGCAGTTTGGCGAGCGGGCCTAATGAAAAACTGTTTTTT. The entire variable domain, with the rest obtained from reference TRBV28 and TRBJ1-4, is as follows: DVKVTQSSRYLVKRTGEKVFLECVQDMDHENMFWYRQDPGLGLRLIYFSYDVKMKEKGDIPEGYSVSREKKERFSLILESASTNQTSMYLCASSLASGPNEKLFFGSGTQLSVL.

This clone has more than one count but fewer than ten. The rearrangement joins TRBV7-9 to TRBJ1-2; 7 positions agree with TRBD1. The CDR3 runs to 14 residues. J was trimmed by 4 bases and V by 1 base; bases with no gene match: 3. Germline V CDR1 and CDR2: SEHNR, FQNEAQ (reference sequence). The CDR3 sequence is CASSLGQGSYGYTF. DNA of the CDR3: TGTGCCAGCAGCTTAGGACAGGGTTCCTATGGCTACACCTTC. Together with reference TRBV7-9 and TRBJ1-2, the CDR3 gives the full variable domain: DTGVSQNPRHKITKRGQNVTFRCDPISEHNRLYWYRQTLGQGPEFLTYFQNEAQLEKSRLLSDRFSAERPKGSFSTLEIQRTEQGDSAMYLCASSLGQGSYGYTFGSGTRLTVV.

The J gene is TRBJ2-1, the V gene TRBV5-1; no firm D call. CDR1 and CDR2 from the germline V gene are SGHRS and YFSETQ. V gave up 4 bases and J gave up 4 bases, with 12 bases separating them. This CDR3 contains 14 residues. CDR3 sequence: CASSLLGGYNEQFF. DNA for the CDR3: TGCGCCAGCAGCCTACTTGGTGGATACAATGAGCAGTTCTTC.

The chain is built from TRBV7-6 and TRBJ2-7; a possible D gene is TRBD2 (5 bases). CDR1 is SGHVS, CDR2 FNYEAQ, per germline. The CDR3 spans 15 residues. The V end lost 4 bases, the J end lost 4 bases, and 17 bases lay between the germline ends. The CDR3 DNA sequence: TGTGCCAGCAGCTCAGTAGGACTTACCTTTTACGAGCAGTACTTC. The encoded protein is CASSSVGLTFYEQYF.